This T cell receptor (beta chain) appears in the sequencing data of a study of graft-versus-host responses after intestinal transplantation. Study context: Among the recipients, transplants were multivisceral, liver-intestinal, or isolated intestinal. All of the recipients had induction that used anti-thymocyte globulin, then tacrolimus and steroids for around three years. Study observations and caveats: Allografts of patients with graft-donor T cell macrochimerism showed high graft-versus-host to host-versus-graft clone ratios. An association linked early post-transplant HvG declines with peak circulating GvH clone levels.

This CDR3 has 15 amino acids. CDR1 is SSHAT, CDR2 FNYEAQ, per germline (reference sequence). As concerns this clone: Its target is not known. One junction end does not reproduce the germline sequence, and a read error may be involved.

Here immunoSEQ multiplex PCR was the method, and the copy in TCRdb shows in-frame clones only, minus some. The table includes around 87,000 clones, about 90% detected once. Sequencing used unstimulated CD8+ T cells sorted from spleen or lymph node cells, obtained before transplant. This rearrangement joins TRBV7-7 to TRBJ2-1; possible D gene TRBD2, 5 bases. The clonotype originates from a human donor who was the organ donor for an intestinal transplant. The CDR3: CASSLARSAGEEQFF. In nucleotides, the CDR3 is TGTGCTAGCAGCTTAGCTAGGTCAGCCGGGGAAGAGCAGTTCTTC.